One and the same sample provided the 15 T cell receptor beta chains below, sequenced in a study of OX40 agonist ivuxolimab in advanced cancers. TCRdb's table, derived via immunoSEQ multiplex PCR, lists solely in-frame clones and lacks some. The table has 60,000 to 90,000 clones, around 90% seen once. The sample consisted of CD4+ or CD8+ T cells sorted from blood, taken in a trial of the OX40 agonist ivuxolimab. Receptor source: an adult with an advanced solid tumor such as melanoma, head and neck, liver or kidney cancer.

The V call is TRBV28, the J call TRBJ2-3; no clear D. Trimming took 8 bases from V and 0 from J, leaving 9 bases between them. CDR3 length: 13 residues. The germline gives CDR1 MDHEN, CDR2 SYDVKM. The CDR3 region has the DNA TGTGCCAGCGGCATCGCTAGCACAGATACGCAGTATTTT. It specifies CASGIASTDTQYF.

The chain carries TRBV28 and TRBJ1-5, with TRBD1 matching 8 bases. This CDR3 comprises 15 residues. The ends lost 5 bases at V and 4 bases at J; junction bases unmatched: 7. The germline CDR1 and CDR2 sequences are MDHEN and SYDVKM. CDR3 nucleotide sequence: TGTGCCAGCAGTCGACAGGGGACGGGGAATCAGCCCCAGCATTTT. Translation gives CASSRQGTGNQPQHF.

This chain joins TRBV30 and TRBJ2-7; TRBD1 is a possible D gene (5 bases). Trimming cost V 4 bases and J 7 bases, with 23 bases left between them. This CDR3 contains 15 residues. Germline CDR1 is GTSNPN and CDR2 is SVGIG (reference sequence). Here the CDR3 DNA reads TGTGCCTGGACACAAAGGGCAGGGCTTCTAGGGGAGCAGTACTTC. Translating it yields CAWTQRAGLLGEQYF.

This chain joins TRBV20-1 and TRBJ1-2; D is unclear. CDR1 is DFQATT, CDR2 SNEGSKA, per germline (reference sequence). This CDR3 comprises 10 residues. CDR3 nucleotide sequence: TGCAGCGGAATGCATTCCGGCTACACCTTC. Protein product: CSGMHSGYTF.

The CDR3 nucleotides are TGTGCCAGCAGCCCAAGCGGTCTATACGAGCAGTACTTC. Translating gives CASSPSGLYEQYF. The gene calls are TRBV7-2 and TRBJ2-7, with a possible D match to TRBD2 (5 bases). Trimming left V 5 bases short and J 4 bases short, with 12 bases between. Germline CDR1 reads SGHTA; CDR2 reads FQGNSA. This CDR3 comprises 13 residues.

This clone was recorded once. The rearrangement uses TRBV21-1 and TRBJ2-1; the table's D call, TRBD2, was not checked against the DNA. TRBV21-1 is listed as a pseudogene. The CDR3 sequence is 15 residues long. The CDR3 sequence: CASSKKQRGGNEQFF. The CDR3 DNA follows: TGTGCCAGCAGCAAAAAGCAGCGGGGGGGCAATGAGCAGTTCTTC.

This clone was observed a few times. The gene calls are TRBV19 and TRBJ1-5, with D perhaps matching TRBD1 (5 bases). The CDR3 covers 16 residues. Trimming left V 1 base short and J 5 bases short, with 15 bases between. Per germline, CDR1 LNHDA and CDR2 SQIVND (reference sequence). CDR3 in DNA: TGTGCCAGTAGTATAGTGAAAGGGGTGGGGGATCAGCCCCAGCATTTT. It encodes CASSIVKGVGDQPQHF.

This chain connects TRBV28 to TRBJ2-5; no clear D gene. The CDR3 consists of 13 residues. Germline values: CDR1 MDHEN, CDR2 SYDVKM. Deletions cut 4 bases from V and 5 bases from J, with 11 bases between. This chain's CDR3 is CASSSPAPETQYF. The CDR3 DNA follows: TGTGCCAGCAGTTCCCCCGCTCCGGAGACCCAGTACTTC.

The V and J genes are TRBV7-2 and TRBJ1-3, with D possibly being TRBD1 (5 bases). V gave up 2 bases and J gave up 2 bases, with 7 bases separating them. The CDR3 has 14 residues. From germline, CDR1 is SGHTA and CDR2 FQGNSA. CDR3 protein: CASSLQGAGNTIYF. In DNA, the CDR3 is TGTGCCAGCAGCTTACAAGGGGCTGGAAACACCATATATTTT.

This chain links TRBV4-3 with TRBJ1-6; no clear D. CDR1 and CDR2 from the germline V gene are LGHNA and YSLEER. V was clipped by 0 bases and J by 12 bases, with 18 bases between them. The CDR3 spans 16 residues. The CDR3 protein is CASSQDPISGNLPLHF. The DNA for the CDR3 is TGCGCCAGCAGCCAAGACCCGATCTCGGGCAACCTACCCCTCCACTTT.

The rearrangement links TRBV6-1 to TRBJ2-7; D call uncertain. The J call may be faulty, since TRBJ2-1 better matches the DNA end. This CDR3 comprises 11 residues. Germline V gives CDR1 MNHNS, CDR2 SASEGT. CDR3 sequence reads: CASQSYNEQFF. The CDR3 region has the DNA TGTGCCAGCCAATCCTACAATGAGCAGTTCTTC.

This chain links TRBV28 with TRBJ1-4; 7 nucleotides align to TRBD1. Losses at the gene ends were 3 bases for V and 10 bases for J; bases not matched to a gene: 2. CDR1 and CDR2 from the germline V gene are MDHEN and SYDVKM. The CDR3 totals 12 residues. As DNA, the CDR3 is TGTGCCAGCAGTTTCCGGGACAGAAAACTGTTTTTT. This translates into CASSFRDRKLFF.

The rearrangement uses TRBV7-2 and TRBJ2-1; 11 nucleotides line up with TRBD1. The ends lost 5 bases at V and 8 bases at J; junction bases unmatched: 5. Germline V CDR1 and CDR2: SGHTA, FQGNSA. This CDR3 contains 14 residues. The CDR3 here is CASSPGQGAYEQFF. Written as DNA, the CDR3 is TGTGCCAGCAGCCCCGGACAGGGGGCATATGAGCAGTTCTTC.

Only one count was recorded for this clone. The chain uses TRBV5-1 and TRBJ1-4; D may be TRBD1 (5 bases). Germline CDR1 reads SGHRS; CDR2 reads YFSETQ. V was cut by 4 bases and J by 2 bases, with 15 bases left in between. This CDR3 comprises 16 residues. The CDR3 nucleotides are TGCGCCAGCAGCCGAGCGGCAGGGTCCACTAATGAAAAACTGTTTTTT. It codes for CASSRAAGSTNEKLFF.

The rearrangement links TRBV19 to TRBJ1-1, with TRBD1 as a possible D gene (5 bases). Trimming pared 6 bases from V and 1 base from J, leaving 15 bases between. The CDR3 runs 15 residues. Germline V gene lookup returns CDR1 LNHDA and CDR2 SQIVND (reference sequence). The CDR3 DNA reads TGTGCCAGTAGGCTGACAGAGAGGGGGAACACTGAAGCTTTCTTT. Translated, it gives CASRLTERGNTEAFF.